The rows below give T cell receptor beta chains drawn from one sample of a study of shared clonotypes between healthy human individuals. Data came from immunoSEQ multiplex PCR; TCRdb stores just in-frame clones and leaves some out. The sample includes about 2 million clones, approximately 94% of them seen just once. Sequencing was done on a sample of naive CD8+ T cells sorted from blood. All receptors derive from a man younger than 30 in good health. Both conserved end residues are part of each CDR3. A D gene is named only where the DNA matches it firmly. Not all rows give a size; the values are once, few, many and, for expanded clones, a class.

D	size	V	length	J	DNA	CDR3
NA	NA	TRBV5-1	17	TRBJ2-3	TGCGCCAGCAGCTTGATCGGGGGAGACTTTAGCACAGATACGCAGTATTTT	CASSLIGGDFSTDTQYF
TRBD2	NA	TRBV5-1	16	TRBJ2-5	TGCGCCACTACCCCGGGACTAGCGGGAGAGTTTGAGACCCAGTACTTC	CATTPGLAGEFETQYF
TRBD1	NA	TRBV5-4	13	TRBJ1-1	TGTGCCAGCAGCCTGGACAGGGCCCCTGAAGCTTTCTTT	CASSLDRAPEAFF
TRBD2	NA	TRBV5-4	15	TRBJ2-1	TGTGCCAGCAGCTTTACGGGAGGGTTATACAATGAGCAGTTCTTC	CASSFTGGLYNEQFF
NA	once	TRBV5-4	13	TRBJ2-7	TGTGCCAGCAGCGGGGGGATGCTCGACGAGCAGTACTTC	CASSGGMLDEQYF
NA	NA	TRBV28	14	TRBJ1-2	TGTGCCAGCACCGATGTTGGGGGAGGCTATGGCTACACCTTC	CASTDVGGGYGYTF
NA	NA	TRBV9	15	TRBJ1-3	TGTGCCAGTACCGATCCGGGACAACCTGGAAACACCATATATTTT	CASTDPGQPGNTIYF
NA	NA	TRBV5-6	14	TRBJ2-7	TGTGCCAGCAGCTTGGGTGGTGCGGGTTACGAGCAGTACTTC	CASSLGGAGYEQYF
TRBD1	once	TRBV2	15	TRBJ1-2	TGTGCCAGCAGCGGACAGGCCCTAACTAACTATGGCTACACCTTC	CASSGQALTNYGYTF
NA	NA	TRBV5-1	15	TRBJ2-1	TGCGCCAGCAGCCGGGACCGATCAACGTTATATGAGCAGTTCTTC	CASSRDRSTLYEQFF
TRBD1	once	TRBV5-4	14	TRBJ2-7	TGTGCCAGCAGCTTGTCCGACAGGGGTGGCGAGCAGTACTTC	CASSLSDRGGEQYF
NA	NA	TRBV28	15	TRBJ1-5	TGTGCCAGCAGTTCCGGTTTCCTACTTGGTCAGCCCCAGCATTTT	CASSSGFLLGQPQHF
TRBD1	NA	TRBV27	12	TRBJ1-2	TGTGCCAGCAGCGACAGGGCCGGCGGCTACACCTTC	CASSDRAGGYTF
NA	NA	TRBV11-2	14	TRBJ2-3	TGTGCCAGCAGCTTAGGCTCGCGAGGGGATACGCAGTATTTT	CASSLGSRGDTQYF
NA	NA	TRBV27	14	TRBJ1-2	TGTGCCAGCAGTTTAGGTCCCCGGTTTTATGGCTACACCTTC	CASSLGPRFYGYTF
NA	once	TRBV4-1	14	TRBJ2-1	TGCGCCAGCAGCCCGGGACCGAGTTACAATGAGCAGTTCTTC	CASSPGPSYNEQFF